This T cell receptor (beta chain) was recorded in a study of blood T cell repertoires in COVID-19. Study details: T cells, B-cell-depleted T cells, or PBMCs supplied cDNA or gDNA.

Original processing notes: Cell counts per sample came from amplifying reference gene primers. Here immunoSEQ multiplex PCR was the method, and the copy in TCRdb shows in-frame clones only, minus some. The V and J calls and clone size are taken from that table; D and trimming were inferred from the DNA. The data hold about 85,000 clones, with roughly 89% observed a single time. Germline CDR1 reads SGHVS; CDR2 reads FNYEAQ. This CDR3 region has 16 residues. V trimming: 5 bases; J trimming: 4 bases; junction bases outside the gene matches: 10. The chain combines TRBV7-6 with TRBJ1-4, with 7 nucleotides matching TRBD1. The TCR sequence derives from a man aged 60-69 years with acute or convalescent COVID-19. Source material: peripheral blood. The DNA of the CDR3 is TGTGCCAGCAGCCCGCGACAGGGTTGGAGTAATGAAAAACTGTTTTTT. Its protein is CASSPRQGWSNEKLFF.